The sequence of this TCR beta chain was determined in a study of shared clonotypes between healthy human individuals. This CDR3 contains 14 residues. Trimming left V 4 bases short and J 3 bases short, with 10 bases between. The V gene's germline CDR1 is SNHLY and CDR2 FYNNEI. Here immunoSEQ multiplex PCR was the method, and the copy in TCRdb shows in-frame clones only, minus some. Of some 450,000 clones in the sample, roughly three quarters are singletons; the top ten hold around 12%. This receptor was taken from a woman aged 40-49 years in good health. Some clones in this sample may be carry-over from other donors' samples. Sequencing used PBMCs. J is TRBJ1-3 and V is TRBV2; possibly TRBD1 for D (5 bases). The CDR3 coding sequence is TGTGCCAGCAGTGGCTGGGGGTTTGGAAACACCATATATTTT. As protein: CASSGWGFGNTIYF.